The TCR beta chain under discussion was sequenced for a study of cytomegalovirus exposure and HLA in healthy donors. Study-level points and caveats: Researchers reported that a few CMV-associated chains were confirmed in vitro as CMV antigen-specific. Researchers catalogued approximately 170 TCR beta chains as cytomegalovirus-associated.

The validation cohort, a group of more than 100 subjects, included the donors and was separate from the approximately 680-subject first cohort. This table comes from immunoSEQ multiplex PCR, and its TCRdb copy is limited to in-frame clones, with some not included. The table records 35,000 to 40,000 clones, 90% to 95% of them present only once. A word on this clone: Its target is unknown.

Germline V gives CDR1 WNHNN, CDR2 SYGVQD (reference sequence). The CDR3 is 17 residues long. V was pared by 4 bases and J by 1 base, with 7 bases of the junction left unmatched. The clonotype comes from a man aged 18 to 30 in good health and CMV-seronegative. The rearrangement links TRBV10-1 to TRBJ2-2, with TRBD2 matching over 9 bases. Sequencing input: PBMCs. CDR3 protein: CASSASGRTRNTGELFF. The CDR3 DNA follows: TGCGCCAGCAGTGCCAGCGGGAGGACGAGGAACACCGGGGAGCTGTTTTTT.